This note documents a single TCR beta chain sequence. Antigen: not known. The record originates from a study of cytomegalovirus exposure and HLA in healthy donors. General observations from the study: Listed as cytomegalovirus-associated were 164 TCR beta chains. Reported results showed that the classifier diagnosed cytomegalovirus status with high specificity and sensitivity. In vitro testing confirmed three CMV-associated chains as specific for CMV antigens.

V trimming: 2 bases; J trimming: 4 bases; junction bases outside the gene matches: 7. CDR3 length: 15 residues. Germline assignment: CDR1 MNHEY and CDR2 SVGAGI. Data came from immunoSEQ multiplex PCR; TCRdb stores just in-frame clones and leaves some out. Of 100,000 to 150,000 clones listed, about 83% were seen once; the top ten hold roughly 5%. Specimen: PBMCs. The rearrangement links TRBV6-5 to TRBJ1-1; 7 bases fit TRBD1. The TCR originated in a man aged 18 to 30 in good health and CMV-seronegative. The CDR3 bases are TGTGCCAGCAGTTACCTGGACAGGTTATCCACTGAAGCTTTCTTT. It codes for CASSYLDRLSTEAFF.